The next 17 T cell receptor beta chains were all read from a single sample in a study of OX40 agonist ivuxolimab in advanced cancers. Clones were sequenced by immunoSEQ multiplex PCR, and TCRdb holds only the in-frame ones, with some missing. The sample records about 81,000 clones, approximately 90% being singletons. Sample: CD4+ or CD8+ T cells sorted from blood, taken in a trial of the OX40 agonist ivuxolimab. All receptors derive from an adult with an advanced solid tumor such as melanoma, head and neck, liver or kidney cancer.

The chain couples TRBV5-1 to TRBJ2-3, with 8 bases lining up with TRBD1. Per germline, CDR1 SGHRS and CDR2 YFSETQ. There are 16 residues in the CDR3. J lost 1 base, V lost 1 base, and 5 bases had no gene match. The CDR3 region is CASSLRPGQGTDTQYF. In nucleotides, the CDR3 is TGCGCCAGCAGCTTGCGCCCGGGACAGGGCACAGATACGCAGTATTTT.

The chain joins TRBV7-9 to TRBJ1-3; D not certain. The V and J ends lost 1 base and 6 bases respectively, with 4 bases between them. Germline V CDR1 and CDR2: SEHNR, FQNEAQ (reference sequence). The CDR3 is 12 amino acids. CDR3 amino acids: CASSLEANTIYF. The CDR3 DNA reads TGTGCCAGCAGCTTAGAGGCAAACACCATATATTTT.

There are a few counts of this clone. This CDR3 is CASSETTRPLHF. CDR3 DNA: TGTGCCAGCAGTGAAACCACCCGACCCCTCCACTTT. This rearrangement joins TRBV6-1 to TRBJ1-6; D not certain. The germline V gene encodes CDR1 MNHNS and CDR2 SASEGT. Trimming removed 2 bases from V and 12 bases from J, with 8 bases in between. The CDR3 extends over 12 amino acids.

In its sample, this clone was seen a few times. The V and J genes are TRBV5-1 and TRBJ2-3; D may correspond to TRBD1 or TRBD2 (5 bases each). The germline V and J ends were trimmed by 0 bases and 4 bases, with 15 bases remaining between them. There are 16 residues in the CDR3. Germline V CDR1 and CDR2: SGHRS, YFSETQ. This CDR3 is CASSLAGTAKADTQYF. Written as DNA, the CDR3 is TGCGCCAGCAGCTTGGCCGGGACGGCCAAGGCAGATACGCAGTATTTT.

In its sample, this clone was seen a few times. The rearrangement links TRBV14 to TRBJ2-7; tentatively, D is TRBD1 (6 bases). The CDR3 has 13 amino acids. Trimming removed 1 base at V and 9 bases at J, with 13 bases between. Germline-derived CDR1 and CDR2 are SGHDN and FVKESK. The CDR3 region has the DNA TGTGCCAGCAGCCAAGTCAGGGGTGGGTGGCAGTACTTC. This gives the protein CASSQVRGGWQYF.

This chain joins TRBV9 and TRBJ1-4, with D perhaps TRBD1 (5 bases). Trimming left V 4 bases short and J 4 bases short, with 14 bases between. CDR1 and CDR2 (germline): SGDLS, YYNGEE. The CDR3 length is 15 residues. This CDR3 is CASSPDGAINEKLFF. The CDR3 DNA is TGTGCCAGCAGCCCAGACGGGGCAATTAATGAAAAACTGTTTTTT. Filled out from reference TRBV9 and TRBJ1-4, the complete variable domain reads DSGVTQTPKHLITATGQRVTLRCSPRSGDLSVYWYQQSLDQGLQFLIQYYNGEERAKGNILERFSAQQFPDLHSELNLSSLELGDSALYFCASSPDGAINEKLFFGSGTQLSVL.

The chain has TRBV21-1 and TRBJ1-2. TRBV21-1 is designated a pseudogene. The CDR3 spans 17 residues. CDR3 loop: CASSKVFGPRKSYGYTF. The CDR3 region has the DNA TGTGCCAGCAGCAAAGTTTTCGGGCCAAGGAAATCCTATGGCTACACCTTC.

This clone has only one observation. V and J are TRBV27 and TRBJ1-2; no reliable D call. The CDR3 is 14 residues long. Germline loops: CDR1 MNHEY, CDR2 SMNVEV (reference sequence). V was clipped by 2 bases and J by 0 bases, with 7 bases between them. CDR3 region: CASSLQRSNYGYTF. The CDR3 region has the DNA TGTGCCAGCAGTTTACAGAGATCTAACTATGGCTACACCTTC.

The rearrangement joins TRBV7-9 to TRBJ2-7; TRBD1 matches 8 bases. Trimming took 5 bases from V and 1 from J; bases not matched to a gene: 7. The length of the CDR3 is 15 residues. Germline V CDR1 and CDR2: SEHNR, FQNEAQ (reference sequence). Written as DNA, the CDR3 is TGTGCCAGCAGCCTCCCCCGACAGGGGTCCTACGAGCAGTACTTC. Its protein is CASSLPRQGSYEQYF.

This chain connects TRBV5-1 to TRBJ1-3; no clear D gene. The germline gives CDR1 SGHRS, CDR2 YFSETQ. V lost 1 base and J lost 4, with 9 bases in between. This CDR3 contains 14 residues. The CDR3 protein is CASSLSASGNTIYF. The CDR3 DNA reads as TGCGCCAGCAGCTTGTCGGCGAGCGGAAACACCATATATTTT.

The chain links TRBV28 to TRBJ1-1; 8 positions agree with TRBD1. The CDR3 length is 15 residues. CDR1 is MDHEN and CDR2 is SYDVKM in the germline V gene. V trimming: 6 bases; J trimming: 7 bases; junction bases outside the gene matches: 13. In nucleotides, the CDR3 is TGTGCCAGCAGCGTAAAGAGGGCAGGGGGCGGTGAAGCTTTCTTT. This codes for CASSVKRAGGGEAFF.

The gene calls are TRBV28 and TRBJ2-3, with D perhaps TRBD2 (7 bases). Germline V gene data show CDR1 as MDHEN and CDR2 as SYDVKM. Trimming took off 6 bases at V and 3 bases at J, with 16 bases between the two ends. The CDR3 totals 15 residues. The DNA of the CDR3 is TGTGCCAGCAGGGGTGGGGGGGCCGGTACAGATACGCAGTATTTT. Its translation is CASRGGGAGTDTQYF.

This chain links TRBV18 with TRBJ1-5; tentatively, D is TRBD1 (5 bases). V lost 1 base and J lost 8, with 9 bases in between. Germline assignment: CDR1 KGHSH and CDR2 LQKENI. The CDR3 has 13 amino acids. CDR3 protein: CASSPLGTEPQHF. CDR3 sequence (DNA): TGTGCCAGCTCACCACTCGGGACCGAGCCCCAGCATTTT. Full variable domain (remainder filled in from reference TRBV18 and TRBJ1-5): NAGVMQNPRHLVRRRGQEARLRCSPMKGHSHVYWYRQLPEEGLKFMVYLQKENIIDESGMPKERFSAEFPKEGPSILRIQQVVRGDSAAYFCASSPLGTEPQHFGDGTRLSIL.

This clone appeared once. The chain recombines TRBV7-3 with TRBJ1-2, with a weak D call TRBD1 (6 bases). The germline V gene encodes CDR1 SGHTA and CDR2 FQGTGA. CDR3 length: 17 amino acids. Trimming stripped 5 bases from V and 5 bases from J, with 24 bases between. For the CDR3, the DNA is TGTGCCAGCAGCGTCGACCGAGAGGGGGGCTCCCAATATGGCTACACCTTC. Its translation: CASSVDREGGSQYGYTF.

The V and J genes are TRBV18 and TRBJ1-5; 8 bases match TRBD1. The CDR3 runs to 14 residues. The J segment lost 7 bases and the V segment lost 6 bases, leaving 8 bases of the junction unmatched. Germline CDR1 and CDR2: KGHSH and LQKENI. The CDR3: CASSPDRVVQPQHF. DNA for the CDR3: TGTGCCAGCTCCCCGGACAGGGTCGTCCAGCCCCAGCATTTT.

This chain connects TRBV7-9 to TRBJ1-2; tentative D call: TRBD1 (5 bases). Germline loops: CDR1 SEHNR, CDR2 FQNEAQ (reference sequence). The CDR3 is 17 amino acids. Trimming left V 4 bases short and J 0 bases short, with 18 bases between. The CDR3 DNA reads as TGTGCCAGCAGCTCAGACCTTTTGACAGTGGCTAACTATGGCTACACCTTC. Protein product: CASSSDLLTVANYGYTF. The variable domain in full, with the rest retrieved from reference TRBV7-9 and TRBJ1-2, is DTGVSQNPRHKITKRGQNVTFRCDPISEHNRLYWYRQTLGQGPEFLTYFQNEAQLEKSRLLSDRFSAERPKGSFSTLEIQRTEQGDSAMYLCASSSDLLTVANYGYTFGSGTRLTVV.

This chain joins TRBV19 and TRBJ2-6; D unresolved. CDR3 length: 13 residues. CDR1 and CDR2 (germline): LNHDA, SQIVND (reference sequence). Trimming took 4 bases from V and 5 from J, leaving 6 bases between them. CDR3 sequence reads: CASSTGRANVLTF. The CDR3, as DNA: TGTGCCAGTAGTACGGGCCGGGCCAACGTCCTGACTTTC.